The 30 T cell receptor beta chains below come from one sample, sequenced in a study of radiotherapy plus CTLA-4 blockade in lung cancer. Repertoires were generated with immunoSEQ multiplex PCR, while TCRdb's copy carries only in-frame clones and drops some. The sample gives 81,000 or so clones, 60% to 85% of which show up once; approximately 24% is in the top ten. The sequencing here drew on peripheral blood, taken from a patient treated with radiotherapy plus ipilimumab. These receptors all come from a human donor with non-small cell lung cancer whose response to radiotherapy plus ipilimumab could not be evaluated. Some clones in this sample may be carry-over from other donors' samples.

The CDR3 region is CASSWTGDVDTEAFF. In DNA form, the CDR3 reads TGTGCCAGCAGCTGGACAGGAGACGTAGACACTGAAGCTTTCTTT. This chain joins TRBV7-9 and TRBJ1-1, with TRBD1 matching over 7 bases. Germline values: CDR1 SEHNR, CDR2 FQNEAQ (reference sequence). Losses at the gene ends were 4 bases for V and 3 bases for J; bases not matched to a gene: 8. The CDR3 consists of 15 residues. Full variable domain (outside the CDR3, taken from reference TRBV7-9 and TRBJ1-1): DTGVSQNPRHKITKRGQNVTFRCDPISEHNRLYWYRQTLGQGPEFLTYFQNEAQLEKSRLLSDRFSAERPKGSFSTLEIQRTEQGDSAMYLCASSWTGDVDTEAFFGQGTRLTVV.

The chain combines TRBV6-1 with TRBJ2-3, with 7 bases that match TRBD1. The CDR3 loop spans 14 amino acids. Germline V lookup: CDR1 MNHNS, CDR2 SASEGT. The V gene end was trimmed by 1 base and the J gene end by 13 bases; junction bases not matched to a gene: 11. DNA for the CDR3: TGTGCCAGCAGTGAAGGCCGCCCGACAGGGAAGGAGTATTTT. This translates into CASSEGRPTGKEYF.

The table lists this clone with a few counts. This chain joins TRBV4-3 and TRBJ1-4; possibly TRBD1 for D (5 bases). The CDR3 has 14 residues. Germline V gene sequence: CDR1 LGHNA, CDR2 YSLEER. Trimming removed 4 bases at V and 7 bases at J, with 13 bases between. This CDR3 reads CASSLGLDGEKLFF. CDR3 in DNA: TGCGCCAGCAGCCTGGGACTCGATGGTGAAAAACTGTTTTTT.

V is TRBV10-3 and J is TRBJ2-3; 12 bases agree with TRBD1. CDR1 ENHRY and CDR2 SYGVKD come from the germline V gene. This CDR3 region has 19 residues. The J segment lost 1 base and the V segment lost 3 bases, leaving 11 bases of the junction unmatched. The CDR3 DNA sequence: TGTGCCATCAGTGATTCGGGACAGGGGGCGGGTGGTGGCACAGATACGCAGTATTTT. This codes for CAISDSGQGAGGGTDTQYF.

In this sample, this clone turned up a few times. V is TRBV9 and J is TRBJ2-5; TRBD1 might be the D (5 bases). This CDR3 comprises 14 residues. Per germline, CDR1 SGDLS and CDR2 YYNGEE. V dropped 4 bases and J dropped 4 bases, with 14 bases sitting between them. Written as DNA, the CDR3 is TGTGCCAGCAGCTCCTCAAAGGGGATAGAGACCCAGTACTTC. Its translation is CASSSSKGIETQYF.

V and J are TRBV7-2 and TRBJ1-6; D remains ambiguous. Germline-derived CDR1 and CDR2 are SGHTA and FQGNSA. The CDR3 loop spans 14 amino acids. Trimming removed 5 bases from V and 9 bases from J, with 14 bases in between. CDR3 loop: CASSISNRGSPLHF. CDR3 DNA sequence: TGTGCCAGCAGCATCTCTAACCGCGGTTCACCCCTCCACTTT.

The V and J genes are TRBV5-6 and TRBJ2-1, with D possibly TRBD2 on 6 matching bases. Germline loops: CDR1 SGHDT, CDR2 YYEEEE. There are 14 residues in the CDR3. V was clipped by 3 bases and J by 5 bases, with 12 bases between them. CDR3 protein: CASSSLGGNNEQFF. In DNA form, the CDR3 reads TGTGCCAGCAGCTCCCTGGGGGGAAACAATGAGCAGTTCTTC.

The rearrangement joins TRBV18 to TRBJ2-5, with D maybe TRBD2 (6 bases). The V gene lost 3 bases and the J gene lost 5 bases, with 10 bases spanning the gap. The CDR3 totals 13 residues. CDR1 is KGHSH, CDR2 LQKENI, per germline. The CDR3 protein is CASSPTSGETQYF. The CDR3 bases are TGTGCCAGCTCACCGACTAGTGGGGAGACCCAGTACTTC.

The V and J genes are TRBV6-5 and TRBJ2-5; D is perhaps TRBD2 (5 bases). The germline CDR1 and CDR2 sequences are MNHEY and SVGAGI. The CDR3 covers 16 residues. V was pared by 2 bases and J by 5 bases, with 18 bases between. DNA for the CDR3: TGTGCCAGCAGTTACCCTCGGGGAGCTGGCGATGAGACCCAGTACTTC. It yields the protein CASSYPRGAGDETQYF.

The CDR3 DNA reads TGTGCCAGCAGCTTAAAGGCGGATACCTACGAGCAGTACTTC. Translating gives CASSLKADTYEQYF. The rearrangement joins TRBV7-6 to TRBJ2-7; D gene ambiguous. Between the trimmed V and J ends, which lost 2 bases and 2 bases, there was a span of 10 bases. Germline V gene data show CDR1 as SGHVS and CDR2 as FNYEAQ. This CDR3 has 14 residues. The full variable domain, in which reference TRBV7-6 and TRBJ2-7 provide the parts outside the CDR3, is GAGVSQSPRYKVTKRGQDVALRCDPISGHVSLYWYRQALGQGPEFLTYFNYEAQQDKSGLPNDRFSAERPEGSISTLTIQRTEQRDSAMYRCASSLKADTYEQYFGPGTRLTVT.

Points on this clone: One end of the junction does not line up with germline, which may come from a read error. The same CDR3 is also encoded by other DNA sequences in this sample. The chain recombines TRBV5-1 with TRBJ1-2, with TRBD1 matching 8 bases. Germline V gene lookup returns CDR1 SGHRS and CDR2 YFSETQ. This CDR3 has 14 residues. CDR3 bases: TGCGCTAGCAGCTTGGAGGGACAGGACTATGGCTACACCTTC. Encoded protein: CASSLEGQDYGYTF.

This chain links TRBV7-2 with TRBJ2-3; D is unresolved. Germline values: CDR1 SGHTA, CDR2 FQGNSA. The CDR3 has 14 residues. Trimming shortened V by 5 bases and J by 2 bases, and 11 bases separated the two germline ends. In DNA form, the CDR3 reads TGTGCCAGCAGCCCCTACGGGTACACAGATACGCAGTATTTT. As protein: CASSPYGYTDTQYF.

This clone has a handful of counts. The chain combines TRBV7-9 with TRBJ2-7, with D maybe TRBD2 (5 bases). The CDR3 is made up of 15 amino acids. Deletions cut 2 bases from V and 3 bases from J, with 14 bases between. Germline V gives CDR1 SEHNR, CDR2 FQNEAQ (reference sequence). CDR3 sequence reads: CASSLPGEYGYEQYF. Written as DNA, the CDR3 is TGTGCCAGCAGCTTACCCGGGGAATACGGCTACGAGCAGTACTTC.

The chain employs TRBV19 and TRBJ2-2; 7 positions match TRBD1. The V segment lost 6 bases and the J segment 0 bases; nucleotides outside the gene matches: 10. CDR1 is LNHDA and CDR2 is SQIVND in the germline V gene (reference sequence). The CDR3 contains 17 residues. The CDR3 spells CASRNRPGTANTGELFF. Written as DNA, the CDR3 is TGTGCCAGTAGAAACCGACCCGGGACAGCGAACACCGGGGAGCTGTTTTTT.

This clone was counted between two and nine times. The chain recombines TRBV28 with TRBJ1-5, with D unclear. Germline-derived CDR1 and CDR2 are MDHEN and SYDVKM. The CDR3 is 15 residues long. V gave up 3 bases and J gave up 6 bases, with 15 bases separating them. The CDR3, as DNA: TGTGCCAGCAGTTTTTCCAGCATGCCAGGTCAGCCCCAGCATTTT. Translated, it gives CASSFSSMPGQPQHF.

The chain combines TRBV5-1 with TRBJ1-1; 7 bases align to TRBD1. The length of the CDR3 is 15 residues. Per the germline V gene, CDR1 is SGHRS and CDR2 is YFSETQ. V shed 2 bases and J 4 bases; nucleotides not matched to a gene: 8. CDR3 DNA sequence: TGCGCCAGCAGCTTAACCGGGACAGAGGGCACTGAAGCTTTCTTT. Amino acids: CASSLTGTEGTEAFF. The full variable domain, its missing parts supplied by reference TRBV5-1 and TRBJ1-1, is KAGVTQTPRYLIKTRGQQVTLSCSPISGHRSVSWYQQTPGQGLQFLFEYFSETQRNKGNFPGRFSGRQFSNSRSEMNVSTLELGDSALYLCASSLTGTEGTEAFFGQGTRLTVV.

V and J are TRBV5-1 and TRBJ2-3, with D perhaps matching TRBD2 (6 bases). V lost 5 bases to trimming and J lost 6 bases, with 22 bases between them. Germline CDR1 and CDR2: SGHRS and YFSETQ. This CDR3 is 16 amino acids long. CDR3 loop: CASRAVGGNGADTQYF. The CDR3 DNA is TGCGCCAGCAGGGCGGTTGGGGGGAACGGGGCGGATACGCAGTATTTT.

This chain links TRBV11-2 with TRBJ2-5; TRBD1 aligns across 7 bases. The junction had 8 bases not matched to a gene; V was cut back by 5 bases and J by 5 bases. The CDR3 runs to 14 residues. The germline V gene has CDR1 SGHAT and CDR2 FQNNGV. In DNA, the CDR3 is TGTGCCAGCAGCCGAGGGGGCGCGAGGGAGACCCAGTACTTC. Its protein is CASSRGGARETQYF.

The chain uses TRBV7-3 and TRBJ2-3, with D possibly matching TRBD1 (5 bases). V dropped 2 bases and J dropped 5 bases, with 14 bases sitting between them. The CDR3 runs to 15 residues. Looked up from germline, CDR1 is SGHTA and CDR2 is FQGTGA. CDR3 sequence (DNA): TGTGCCAGCAGCTTAGGCGGCAGGGTGGTAGATACGCAGTATTTT. The encoded protein is CASSLGGRVVDTQYF.

V usage is TRBV11-1 and J usage is TRBJ2-7; TRBD2 aligns across 10 bases. J gave up 2 bases and V 1 base, and 8 bases lay outside the gene matches. Per the germline V gene, CDR1 is SGHAT and CDR2 is FQDESV (reference sequence). The CDR3 runs 17 residues. DNA of the CDR3: TGTGCCAGCAGCTTAGGTCTCACTAGCGGGGTCGCCTACGAGCAGTACTTC. Amino acid sequence: CASSLGLTSGVAYEQYF.

V and J are TRBV27 and TRBJ1-2, with D tentatively TRBD1 (5 bases). The CDR3 extends over 15 amino acids. Per the germline V gene, CDR1 is MNHEY and CDR2 is SMNVEV (reference sequence). V was pared by 4 bases and J by 4 bases, with 16 bases between. In nucleotides, the CDR3 is TGTGCCAGCAGTTCCACCTCAGGGATGTCCTATGGCTACACCTTC. Its protein is CASSSTSGMSYGYTF.

The CDR3 loop is CASSQDWSSGGTDTQYF. The CDR3 DNA reads as TGCGCCAGCAGCCAAGATTGGAGTAGCGGGGGTACAGATACGCAGTATTTT. The gene calls are TRBV4-3 and TRBJ2-3; 9 nucleotides line up with TRBD2. The ends lost 0 bases at V and 3 bases at J; junction bases unmatched: 7. From germline, CDR1 is LGHNA and CDR2 YSLEER. There are 17 residues in the CDR3.

This sequence joins TRBV27 and TRBJ1-2; D remains unclear. The length of the CDR3 is 14 residues. Trimming took 3 bases from V and 2 from J, leaving 10 bases between them. CDR1 and CDR2 from the germline V gene are MNHEY and SMNVEV (reference sequence). The CDR3 coding sequence is TGTGCCAGCAGTTTCGCAGGCTTCAACTATGGCTACACCTTC. Its protein is CASSFAGFNYGYTF.

The chain couples TRBV7-2 to TRBJ2-1, with a tentative D call TRBD2 (5 bases). V lost 0 bases, J lost 10 bases, and 13 bases lay in between. This CDR3 has 14 amino acids. CDR1 is SGHTA, CDR2 FQGNSA, per germline. The chain's CDR3 is CASSLAGPTGEQFF. The DNA for the CDR3 is TGTGCCAGCAGCTTAGCAGGCCCAACGGGGGAGCAGTTCTTC.

This chain uses TRBV7-2 with TRBJ1-5, with 7 nucleotides matching TRBD1. V was clipped by 5 bases and J by 6 bases; unmatched bases: 4. The CDR3 spans 13 residues. Germline CDR1 reads SGHTA; CDR2 reads FQGNSA. CDR3 DNA sequence: TGTGCCAGCAGCCAAGCAGGGGGTCAGCCCCAGCATTTT. It is translated as CASSQAGGQPQHF.

The chain couples TRBV7-2 to TRBJ2-7, with 10 bases aligning to TRBD2. The CDR3 loop spans 14 amino acids. V was pared by 1 base and J by 4 bases, with 1 base of the junction left unmatched. The germline CDR1 and CDR2 sequences are SGHTA and FQGNSA. The CDR3 nucleotides are TGTGCCAGCAGCTTAGTAGCGGGGGGATACGAGCAGTACTTC. It is translated as CASSLVAGGYEQYF.

This sequence joins TRBV7-8 and TRBJ2-7; 13 nucleotides agree with TRBD2. Trimming removed 2 bases from V and 4 bases from J; junction bases left unmatched: 2. The germline V gene encodes CDR1 SGHVS and CDR2 FQNEAQ. The CDR3 is 15 amino acids. Written as DNA, the CDR3 is TGTGCCAGCAGCTTATCGACTAGCGGGGGGTACGAGCAGTACTTC. Residues: CASSLSTSGGYEQYF.

V is TRBV5-4 and J is TRBJ2-3, with a possible D match to TRBD2 (5 bases). The CDR3 length is 13 residues. With 7 bases removed from V and 1 base from J, the gap between germline ends came to 10 bases. Looked up from germline, CDR1 is SGHNT and CDR2 is YYREEE (reference sequence). Here the CDR3 DNA reads TGTGCCAGCGAAGGAGCGGGCACAGATACGCAGTATTTT. It translates to CASEGAGTDTQYF.

The gene calls are TRBV30 and TRBJ1-1; D may be TRBD1 (6 bases). V lost 2 bases and J lost 2, with 15 bases in between. The CDR3 consists of 15 residues. The germline gives CDR1 GTSNPN, CDR2 SVGIG (reference sequence). This chain's CDR3 is CAWSPGGGLNTEAFF. CDR3 DNA: TGTGCCTGGAGTCCGGGGGGGGGCCTTAACACTGAAGCTTTCTTT.

This chain links TRBV27 with TRBJ1-6, with TRBD1 matching over 10 bases. The V and J ends lost 5 bases and 6 bases, in that order; junction bases with no gene match: 1. CDR3 length: 14 amino acids. Germline loops: CDR1 MNHEY, CDR2 SMNVEV (reference sequence). The CDR3 DNA reads TGTGCCAGCAGTCGGACAGGGGGTAATTCACCCCTCCACTTT. It translates to CASSRTGGNSPLHF.